The 27 T cell receptor beta chains listed next were all sequenced from one sample in a study of T cells after yellow fever vaccination. TCRdb analysed the 5' RACE reads with MiXCR anew, one entry per CDR3 protein. The sample yields 450,000 to 600,000 distinct CDR3 sequences, around a sixth seen once. The sample here was PBMCs, taken 5 to 6 days after the first yellow fever vaccination. The receptors were sampled from a man younger than 35 who received the YFV17D yellow fever vaccine.

This clonotype turned up a few times. V gene TRBV28 combines with J gene TRBJ1-1; TRBD1 matches 7 bases. Germline assignment: CDR1 MDHEN and CDR2 SYDVKM. V gave up 11 bases and J gave up 0 bases; unmatched junction bases: 12. The CDR3 consists of 15 residues. CDR3 DNA sequence: TGTGCCTCCGCGGCAGGGGGAAGAATGAACACTGAAGCTTTCTTT. This sequence encodes CASAAGGRMNTEAFF. Full variable domain (remainder filled in from reference TRBV28 and TRBJ1-1): DVKVTQSSRYLVKRTGEKVFLECVQDMDHENMFWYRQDPGLGLRLIYFSYDVKMKEKGDIPEGYSVSREKKERFSLILESASTNQTSMYLCASAAGGRMNTEAFFGQGTRLTVV.

This clonotype has more than one count but fewer than ten. The rearrangement links TRBV11-1 to TRBJ1-1; 8 bases map to TRBD1. The CDR3 runs to 18 residues. From germline, CDR1 is SGHAT and CDR2 FQDESV (reference sequence). V trimming: 5 bases; J trimming: 2 bases; junction bases outside the gene matches: 16. In DNA form, the CDR3 reads TGTGCCAGCAGCCAATCGCCCACAGGGGGAGGCTATAACACTGAAGCTTTCTTT. Residues: CASSQSPTGGGYNTEAFF. Filled out from reference TRBV11-1 and TRBJ1-1, the complete variable domain reads EAEVAQSPRYKITEKSQAVAFWCDPISGHATLYWYRQILGQGPELLVQFQDESVVDDSQLPKDRFSAERLKGVDSTLKIQPAELGDSAMYLCASSQSPTGGGYNTEAFFGQGTRLTVV.

The genes are TRBV28 and TRBJ2-7; TRBD2 agrees at 12 bases. This CDR3 spans 17 amino acids. With 5 bases clipped from V and 1 base from J, the junction kept 9 bases outside the gene matches. Looked up from germline, CDR1 is MDHEN and CDR2 is SYDVKM. The CDR3 region has the DNA TGTGCCAGCAGTATACCCCCACTAGCGGGGGGATCCTACGAGCAGTACTTC. The encoded protein is CASSIPPLAGGSYEQYF.

The chain joins TRBV30 to TRBJ1-5; weak D call: TRBD1 (5 bases). This CDR3 is 15 amino acids long. Trimming cost V 1 base and J 4 bases, with 14 bases left between them. Germline V CDR1 and CDR2: GTSNPN, SVGIG (reference sequence). The DNA of the CDR3 is TGTGCCTGGAGTGGTCTGGGGCAGATTAATCAGCCCCAGCATTTT. This translates into CAWSGLGQINQPQHF. The full variable domain, completed using reference TRBV30 and TRBJ1-5, is SQTIHQWPATLVQPVGSPLSLECTVEGTSNPNLYWYRQAAGRGLQLLFYSVGIGQISSEVPQNLSASRPQDRQFILSSKKLLLSDSGFYLCAWSGLGQINQPQHFGDGTRLSIL.

The chain employs TRBV4-1 and TRBJ2-3; a possible D gene is TRBD2 (6 bases). Germline lookup yields CDR1 MGHRA and CDR2 YSYEKL. This CDR3 spans 16 amino acids. Trimming removed 5 bases from V and 3 bases from J, with 18 bases in between. CDR3 nucleotides: TGCGCCAGCAGCTCCCCCCTCGGGGGTAAAACAGATACGCAGTATTTT. Encoded protein: CASSSPLGGKTDTQYF.

The V call is TRBV5-5, the J call TRBJ2-1; D tentatively reads TRBD1 or TRBD2 (5 bases each). Trimming left V 0 bases short and J 15 bases short, with 13 bases between. The germline gives CDR1 SGHKS, CDR2 YYEKEE (reference sequence). The CDR3 extends over 12 amino acids. DNA for the CDR3: TGTGCCAGCAGCTTGGTTGGGGGACGTCCGTTCTTC. This encodes CASSLVGGRPFF.

In this sample, this clonotype turned up many times. The rearrangement joins TRBV29-1 to TRBJ2-3; D is tentatively TRBD1 or TRBD2 (6 bases each). Germline lookup yields CDR1 SQVTM and CDR2 ANQGSEA. Trimming pared 4 bases from V and 2 bases from J, leaving 22 bases between. The CDR3 has 17 residues. CDR3 sequence: CSVGGGSGQTTTDTQYF. The CDR3 DNA reads TGCAGCGTTGGGGGAGGATCGGGACAAACCACCACAGATACGCAGTATTTT.

The V and J genes are TRBV6-1 and TRBJ2-5, with D hard to call. Trimming cost V 7 bases and J 3 bases, with 6 bases left between them. Germline CDR1 MNHNS, CDR2 SASEGT. The CDR3 consists of 11 residues. CDR3 region: CASTPEETQYF. The DNA of the CDR3 is TGTGCCAGCACCCCTGAAGAGACCCAGTACTTC.

This clonotype has more than one count but fewer than ten. CDR3 residues: CASSTGTMYTGELFF. CDR3 sequence (DNA): TGTGCCAGTAGTACAGGGACTATGTATACCGGGGAGCTGTTTTTT. The chain employs TRBV19 and TRBJ2-2; 7 nucleotides align to TRBD2. The length of the CDR3 is 15 residues. J lost 5 bases, V lost 4 bases, and 7 bases had no gene match. Germline assignment: CDR1 LNHDA and CDR2 SQIVND (reference sequence). The variable domain in full, completed from reference TRBV19 and TRBJ2-2, reads DGGITQSPKYLFRKEGQNVTLSCEQNLNHDAMYWYRQDPGQGLRLIYYSQIVNDFQKGDIAEGYSVSREKKESFPLTVTSAQKNPTAFYLCASSTGTMYTGELFFGEGSRLTVL.

This chain links TRBV7-6 with TRBJ2-7; 7 positions match TRBD2. The junction had 8 bases not matched to a gene; V was cut back by 1 base and J by 2 bases. This CDR3 spans 16 amino acids. From germline, CDR1 is SGHVS and CDR2 FNYEAQ. In DNA, the CDR3 is TGTGCCAGCAGCTTAGGACTGCGCGGGGGAACCTACGAGCAGTACTTC. Its translation: CASSLGLRGGTYEQYF.

This clonotype was observed a few times. The CDR3 reads CASSAGTASGANVLTF. In nucleotides, the CDR3 is TGTGCCAGCAGCGCTGGGACAGCCTCTGGGGCCAACGTCCTGACTTTC. The chain is built from TRBV5-6 and TRBJ2-6, with 7 bases that match TRBD1. Germline V gene lookup returns CDR1 SGHDT and CDR2 YYEEEE. Losses at the gene ends were 4 bases for V and 0 bases for J; bases not matched to a gene: 4. The CDR3 spans 16 residues.

The J gene is TRBJ2-3, the V gene TRBV9; 8 nucleotides match TRBD1. J gave up 7 bases and V 4 bases, and 14 bases lay outside the gene matches. The CDR3 covers 16 residues. CDR1 is SGDLS, CDR2 YYNGEE, per germline. The CDR3 sequence: CASSPPPGQGAYTQYF. In DNA form, the CDR3 reads TGTGCCAGCAGCCCCCCACCCGGGCAGGGGGCCTATACGCAGTATTTT.

The chain combines TRBV5-1 with TRBJ2-1, with D possibly TRBD1 on 6 matching bases. The CDR3 is 16 amino acids. Germline CDR1 SGHRS, CDR2 YFSETQ. V lost 4 bases and J 4 bases, leaving 18 bases between the germline ends. CDR3 in amino acids: CASSTEGDTSYNEQFF. Written as DNA, the CDR3 is TGCGCCAGCAGCACCGAGGGGGACACCTCATACAATGAGCAGTTCTTC.

The rearrangement joins TRBV20-1 to TRBJ2-1; 8 nucleotides match TRBD2. The CDR3 sequence is 16 residues long. Unmatched junction bases numbered 8, after V lost 0 bases and J lost 4 bases. The germline V gene encodes CDR1 DFQATT and CDR2 SNEGSKA (reference sequence). CDR3 sequence (DNA): TGCAGTGCTAGAGATCGGGTTAGCGGGGTGTACAATGAGCAGTTCTTC. Its translation: CSARDRVSGVYNEQFF.

A few counts support this clonotype. The rearrangement links TRBV5-4 to TRBJ2-5; D gene ambiguous. The germline CDR1 and CDR2 sequences are SGHNT and YYREEE (reference sequence). The germline V and J ends were trimmed by 1 base and 4 bases, with 20 bases remaining between them. This CDR3 region has 17 residues. CDR3 region: CASSLRRINSRRETQYF. The CDR3 nucleotides are TGTGCCAGCAGCTTGCGCAGGATTAATTCAAGGCGAGAGACCCAGTACTTC.

The sample holds many counts of this clonotype. This rearrangement joins TRBV29-1 to TRBJ2-7; possibly TRBD2 for D (7 bases). Germline assignment: CDR1 SQVTM and CDR2 ANQGSEA. CDR3 length: 13 residues. V lost 1 base to trimming and J lost 9 bases, with 16 bases between them. The CDR3 reads CSVEVPGGGGQYF. CDR3 sequence (DNA): TGCAGCGTTGAAGTACCCGGCGGGGGCGGGCAGTACTTC.

The chain couples TRBV5-1 to TRBJ1-2; 7 bases match TRBD1. The germline gives CDR1 SGHRS, CDR2 YFSETQ. Trimming removed 2 bases from V and 9 bases from J; junction bases left unmatched: 13. This CDR3 has 15 residues. CDR3 amino acids: CASSFGLQGGKSYTF. The CDR3 nucleotides are TGCGCCAGCAGCTTCGGACTCCAGGGGGGAAAGAGCTACACCTTC.

This clonotype has just a few counts. This sequence joins TRBV5-6 and TRBJ2-7; D possibly corresponds to TRBD1 (5 bases). CDR1 and CDR2 from the germline V gene are SGHDT and YYEEEE. CDR3 length: 13 amino acids. V was trimmed by 4 bases and J by 3 bases, leaving 11 bases between them. The CDR3 sequence is CASSGKQDYEQYV. The CDR3 DNA reads as TGTGCCAGCAGCGGAAAACAGGACTACGAGCAGTACGTC.

The J gene is TRBJ1-6, the V gene TRBV5-6; 7 bases line up with TRBD1. The ends lost 2 bases at V and 10 bases at J; junction bases unmatched: 6. CDR3 length equals 14 residues. In germline, CDR1 is SGHDT, CDR2 YYEEEE. CDR3 sequence (DNA): TGTGCCAGCAGCTTCGCAGGCAGGGGGTCACCCCTCCACTTT. Its translation is CASSFAGRGSPLHF.

The count of this clonotype is one. The rearrangement uses TRBV11-1 and TRBJ1-1, with D perhaps matching TRBD1 (5 bases). Germline CDR1 is SGHAT and CDR2 is FQDESV (reference sequence). This CDR3 has 14 amino acids. V was trimmed by 6 bases and J by 0 bases, leaving 11 bases between them. The chain's CDR3 is CASRQGDLNTEAFF. As DNA, the CDR3 is TGTGCCAGCAGGCAAGGGGACCTGAACACTGAAGCTTTCTTT.

This clonotype was observed a few times. The chain is built from TRBV5-5 and TRBJ2-1; D might be TRBD1 or TRBD2, each matching 5 bases. V dropped 4 bases and J dropped 5 bases, with 25 bases sitting between them. The CDR3 has 18 residues. Germline values: CDR1 SGHKS, CDR2 YYEKEE (reference sequence). This CDR3 reads CASSALSRDLTFDNEQFF. CDR3 DNA: TGTGCCAGCAGCGCGCTGAGCCGGGACCTAACCTTCGACAATGAGCAGTTCTTC.

The genes are TRBV9 and TRBJ2-1, with TRBD2 matching 10 bases. The CDR3 totals 14 residues. The V gene end was trimmed by 4 bases and the J gene end by 7 bases; junction bases not matched to a gene: 5. CDR1 is SGDLS and CDR2 is YYNGEE in the germline V gene. CDR3 protein: CASSIWTSGNEQFF. Written as DNA, the CDR3 is TGTGCCAGCAGCATATGGACTAGCGGAAATGAGCAGTTCTTC.

This clonotype was seen a few times. CDR3 nucleotides: TGCGCCAGCAGCCAAGATATGGCAGTCGGGTCACCCCTCCACTTT. Amino acids: CASSQDMAVGSPLHF. This sequence joins TRBV4-1 and TRBJ1-6; D is uncertain. The germline V gene encodes CDR1 MGHRA and CDR2 YSYEKL. Trimming removed 0 bases at V and 10 bases at J, with 13 bases between. This CDR3 has 15 residues.

This clonotype appeared a few times. This sequence joins TRBV7-2 and TRBJ2-1; D not resolved. The CDR3 totals 13 residues. Germline CDR1 SGHTA, CDR2 FQGNSA. The V and J ends lost 3 bases and 4 bases respectively, with 7 bases between them. CDR3 DNA: TGTGCCAGCAGCTTCAGGCAGTACAATGAGCAGTTCTTC. Its translation: CASSFRQYNEQFF.

This clonotype occurred a few times. In DNA form, the CDR3 reads TGTGCCAGCAGCTTTAGTCAGGGGCAGCCCCAGCATTTT. It specifies CASSFSQGQPQHF. The chain couples TRBV7-2 to TRBJ1-5; D possibly corresponds to TRBD1 (6 bases). This CDR3 comprises 13 residues. The V gene lost 3 bases and the J gene lost 7 bases, with 10 bases spanning the gap. Germline loops: CDR1 SGHTA, CDR2 FQGNSA.

This clonotype was seen repeatedly, ten times or more. V usage is TRBV7-9 and J usage is TRBJ2-1, with 9 bases lining up with TRBD2. This CDR3 region has 16 residues. The V segment lost 4 bases and the J segment 6 bases; nucleotides outside the gene matches: 10. CDR1 is SEHNR and CDR2 is FQNEAQ in the germline V gene (reference sequence). The CDR3, as DNA: TGTGCCAGCAGCTCATTAAGCGGGGGGCCGAGCAATGAGCAGTTCTTC. Its protein product is CASSSLSGGPSNEQFF. Filled out from reference TRBV7-9 and TRBJ2-1, the complete variable domain reads DTGVSQNPRHKITKRGQNVTFRCDPISEHNRLYWYRQTLGQGPEFLTYFQNEAQLEKSRLLSDRFSAERPKGSFSTLEIQRTEQGDSAMYLCASSSLSGGPSNEQFFGPGTRLTVL.

The rearrangement joins TRBV7-2 to TRBJ2-5; D tentatively fits TRBD1 or TRBD2 (5 bases each). Germline CDR1 is SGHTA and CDR2 is FQGNSA. This CDR3 is 13 amino acids long. Trimming stripped 5 bases from V and 4 bases from J, with 11 bases between. The CDR3 coding sequence is TGTGCCAGCAGCACCGGGACGAGAGAGACCCAGTACTTC. It specifies CASSTGTRETQYF.